This entry concerns a single T cell receptor beta chain. Its antigen is not known. V was clipped by 5 bases and J by 3 bases, with 11 bases between them. Germline CDR1 and CDR2: MGHRA and YSYEKL. The CDR3 runs 13 residues. These data come from a study of cytomegalovirus exposure and HLA in healthy donors. Overall study: The same platform was used for the 100 to 150 validation repertoires and the roughly 680 first-cohort repertoires, a later analysis reported.

Study-wide points: In the roughly 130 validation repertoires, a later analysis found that first-cohort TCR clusters tended to co-occur. It was approximately 160 TCR beta chains that were listed as cytomegalovirus-associated.

The repertoire was sequenced with immunoSEQ multiplex PCR; TCRdb's copy has only in-frame clones and lacks some. The sample yields more than 95,000 clones, approximately 88% seen once. This receptor was taken from a man younger than 30 in good health and CMV-seronegative. The sample comprised PBMCs. The V gene is TRBV4-1, the J gene TRBJ2-7; no reliable D call. CDR3 region: CASSTQEGYEQYF. The CDR3 DNA reads as TGCGCCAGCAGCACTCAGGAAGGCTACGAGCAGTACTTC.